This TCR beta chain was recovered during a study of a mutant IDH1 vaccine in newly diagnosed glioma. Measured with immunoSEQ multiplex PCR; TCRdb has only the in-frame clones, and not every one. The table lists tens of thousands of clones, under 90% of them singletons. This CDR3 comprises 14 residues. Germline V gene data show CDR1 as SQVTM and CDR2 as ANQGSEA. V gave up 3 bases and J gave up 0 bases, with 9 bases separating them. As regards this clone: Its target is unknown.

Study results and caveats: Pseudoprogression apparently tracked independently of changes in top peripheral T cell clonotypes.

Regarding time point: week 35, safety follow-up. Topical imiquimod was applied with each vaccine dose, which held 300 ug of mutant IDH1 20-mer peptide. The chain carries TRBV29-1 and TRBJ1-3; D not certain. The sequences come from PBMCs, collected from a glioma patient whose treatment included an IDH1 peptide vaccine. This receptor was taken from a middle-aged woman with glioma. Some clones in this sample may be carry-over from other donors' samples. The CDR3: CSVDEANSGNTIYF. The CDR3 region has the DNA TGCAGCGTTGATGAGGCTAACTCTGGAAACACCATATATTTT.